This T cell receptor beta chain was observed in a study of neoadjuvant anti-PD-1 for oral cavity cancer. In germline, CDR1 is SGHVS, CDR2 FQNEAQ. This CDR3 is 16 amino acids long. The V gene lost 1 base and the J gene lost 6 bases, with 19 bases spanning the gap. Assay: immunoSEQ multiplex PCR; the TCRdb copy retains only in-frame clones and omits some. The table includes approximately 15,000 clones, roughly two thirds detected once. V is TRBV7-8 and J is TRBJ2-7, with D possibly matching TRBD1 (6 bases). This receptor was obtained from a person between 40 and 85 years old with oral cavity squamous cell carcinoma. The sequenced sample was PBMCs, obtained before nivolumab (anti-PD-1) treatment. The CDR3 here is CASSLVPRQGITEQYF. CDR3 coding DNA: TGTGCCAGCAGCTTAGTACCTAGGCAGGGGATTACCGAGCAGTACTTC.